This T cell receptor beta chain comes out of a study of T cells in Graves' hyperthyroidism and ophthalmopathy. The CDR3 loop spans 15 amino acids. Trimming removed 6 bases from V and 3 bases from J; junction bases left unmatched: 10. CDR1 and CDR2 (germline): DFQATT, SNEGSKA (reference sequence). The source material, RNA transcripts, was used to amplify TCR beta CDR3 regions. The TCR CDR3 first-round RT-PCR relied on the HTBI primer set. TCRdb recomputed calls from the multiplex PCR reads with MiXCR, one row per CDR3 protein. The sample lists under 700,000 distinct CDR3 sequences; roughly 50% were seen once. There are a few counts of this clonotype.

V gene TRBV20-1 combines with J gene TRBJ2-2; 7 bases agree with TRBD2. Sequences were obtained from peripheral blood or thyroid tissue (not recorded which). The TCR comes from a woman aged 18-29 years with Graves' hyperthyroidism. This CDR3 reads CSAPVSGRYTGELFF. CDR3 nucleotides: TGCAGTGCGCCTGTTAGCGGGCGGTACACCGGGGAGCTGTTTTTT.